These T cell receptor beta chains were read from a single sample in a study of blood T cell repertoires in COVID-19. Only in-frame clones appear in the TCRdb table, and some are missing; sequencing was by immunoSEQ multiplex PCR. The repertoire holds about 140,000 clones, with 80% to 85% as singletons. The specimen was peripheral blood. The receptors were sampled from a human donor in a cohort sampled during active COVID-19. The CDR3 runs from the conserved cysteine through the conserved F or W. A D gene is named only where the DNA matches it firmly. The size of a clone is reported for some rows only, either as once, few or many, or as a class for expanded clones.

TRBD1 | - | TRBJ2-7 | TRBV24-1 | TGTGCCACCAGTGATCCCACAGGGGGCAGGGCCTACGAGCAGTACTTC | CATSDPTGGRAYEQYF
- | - | TRBJ1-3 | TRBV5-1 | TGCGCCAGCAGCCCTACAGGGTTAGAAAACACCATATATTTT | CASSPTGLENTIYF
- | once | TRBJ2-1 | TRBV27 | TGTGCCAGCAGTTCGGGCGGGACGGGCTACAATGAGCAGTTCTTC | CASSSGGTGYNEQFF
- | once | TRBJ2-7 | TRBV6-6 | TGTGCCAGTCTGCCCAGCGGCGCGAGCTCCTACGAGCAGTACTTC | CASLPSGASSYEQYF
- | - | TRBJ1-3 | TRBV28 | TGTGCCAGCAGCTCCCCGGAGGTCCGGTCTGGAAACACCATATATTTT | CASSSPEVRSGNTIYF
TRBD2 | - | TRBJ2-1 | TRBV11-3 | TGTGCCAGCAGCCCGGGGGGGTGGGATGAGCAGTTCTTC | CASSPGGWDEQFF
- | - | TRBJ2-3 | TRBV5-5 | TGTGCCGGATCACTAGCCCCTAACACAGATACGCAGTATTTT | CAGSLAPNTDTQYF
- | - | TRBJ2-7 | TRBV11-2 | TGTGCCAGCACCGTTGGGACTTCAAGATACGAGCAGTACTTC | CASTVGTSRYEQYF
- | - | TRBJ1-5 | TRBV6-2/TRBV6-3 | TGTGCCAGCAGTCCCAGGGACATCCTCAGGCGTCCCCAGCATTTT | CASSPRDILRRPQHF
- | - | TRBJ1-1 | TRBV28 | TGTGCCAGCAGTTTACAACAGGGAAGGGGTGAAGCTTTCTTT | CASSLQQGRGEAFF
- | - | TRBJ2-5 | TRBV6-5 | TGTGCCAGCAGAAACCAAGGGACAATCTCAGAGACCCAGTACTTC | CASRNQGTISETQYF
- | - | TRBJ2-7 | TRBV6-1 | TGTGCCAGCAGTGATCGCTACGAGCAGTACTTC | CASSDRYEQYF
TRBD1 | - | TRBJ1-2 | TRBV19 | TGTGCCAGTAGTATAGATAGGACAGGAGGCTACACCTTC | CASSIDRTGGYTF
TRBD1 | - | TRBJ2-1 | TRBV5-4 | TGTGCCAGCAGCTCGTCCCCGGGACAGGGTTTCGATGAGCAGTTCTTC | CASSSSPGQGFDEQFF
TRBD2 | - | TRBJ2-7 | TRBV5-6 | TGTGCCAGCAGCTTGAGTTGGACTAGCGGGCCTTACGAGCAGTACTTC | CASSLSWTSGPYEQYF
- | - | TRBJ2-1 | TRBV9 | TGTGCCAGCAGCCCTCCCGGCGGGCTTGGTTATGAGCAGTTCTTC | CASSPPGGLGYEQFF
TRBD1 | few | TRBJ1-4 | TRBV2 | TGTGCCAGCAACCCCGACAGGGTAACTAATGAAAAACTGTTTTTT | CASNPDRVTNEKLFF
- | - | TRBJ2-7 | TRBV4-2 | TGTGCCAGCAGCCAAGGTGGTAGGCTAGAACCCTACGAGCAGTACTTC | CASSQGGRLEPYEQYF
- | - | TRBJ2-5 | TRBV7-8 | TGTGCCAGCAGCCCAGACAGGTTAGAGACCCAGTACTTC | CASSPDRLETQYF
- | - | TRBJ2-7 | TRBV20-1 | TGCAGTGCTAGTTCGCCGGACAGTACCTTCGAGCAGTACTTC | CSASSPDSTFEQYF
TRBD2 | - | TRBJ2-1 | TRBV6-4 | TGTGCCAGCAGTCGGCTAGCGGGAGCCTACAATGAGCAGTTCTTC | CASSRLAGAYNEQFF
TRBD1 | few | TRBJ1-5 | TRBV6-7 | TGTGCCAGCACCTTGGACAGGGAGCAGGGCCAGCCCCAGCATTTT | CASTLDREQGQPQHF
- | few | TRBJ1-1 | TRBV2 | TGTGCCAGCAGACAAAGGGAGAAGAACACTGAAGCTTTCTTT | CASRQREKNTEAFF
- | - | TRBJ1-2 | TRBV19 | TGTGCCAGTATGTTGCCAGGGTTAGACTATGGCTACACCTTC | CASMLPGLDYGYTF
- | - | TRBJ2-3 | TRBV7-2 | TGTGCCAGCAGCCGGTACACAGATACGCAGTATTTT | CASSRYTDTQYF
TRBD2 | once | TRBJ2-7 | TRBV27 | TGTGCCAGCAGTCCCTGGACTAGCGGGAGAGGGGAGTACTTC | CASSPWTSGRGEYF
TRBD2 | - | TRBJ2-7 | TRBV5-6 | TGTGCCAGCAGCTTGGAGGCCGGGACTAGCGGGAGGAACTACGAGCAGTACTTC | CASSLEAGTSGRNYEQYF
TRBD2 | - | TRBJ2-3 | TRBV9 | TGTGCCAGCAGCCAAATACGGACTAGCGGGGGGGATACGCAGTATTTT | CASSQIRTSGGDTQYF
- | - | TRBJ1-1 | TRBV6-2/TRBV6-3 | TGTGCCAGCAGCCCTTGGGGCAGGACGAACACTGAAGCTTTCTTT | CASSPWGRTNTEAFF
TRBD1 | - | TRBJ2-1 | TRBV9 | TGTGCCAGCAGCGCACAGGGGGCTAGCTCCTACAATGAGCAGTTCTTC | CASSAQGASSYNEQFF
- | - | TRBJ1-3 | TRBV19 | TGTGCCAGTAGTAACAAGAGGACAGACTCTGGAAACACCATATATTTT | CASSNKRTDSGNTIYF
TRBD1 | - | TRBJ1-2 | TRBV18 | TGTGCCAGCTCACCTTCGACAGGGGGCTATGGCTACACCTTC | CASSPSTGGYGYTF
- | - | TRBJ2-1 | TRBV11-3 | TGTGCCAGCAGCTTAGAACAGTACAATGAGCAGTTCTTC | CASSLEQYNEQFF
- | - | TRBJ2-1 | TRBV4-3 | TGCGCCAGCAGCCAAGAAAGCTATAGCGTTGAGTTCTTC | CASSQESYSVEFF
TRBD1 | - | TRBJ2-7 | TRBV14 | TGTGCCAGCAGCCAAGATACAGGGGGCGCGTACGAGCAGTACTTC | CASSQDTGGAYEQYF
TRBD1 | - | TRBJ1-5 | TRBV7-2 | TGTGCCAGCAGCCTCGACAGGGACGGTAGCAATCAGCCCCAGCATTTT | CASSLDRDGSNQPQHF
- | few | TRBJ1-2 | TRBV7-9 | TGTGCCAGCAGTTCTAACAACTATGGCTACACCTTC | CASSSNNYGYTF
TRBD2 | - | TRBJ2-4 | TRBV7-9 | TGTGCCAGCGCCCCGGGTGGTGCTAGCGGGAGGGCCACGGACATTCAGTACTTC | CASAPGGASGRATDIQYF
- | - | TRBJ2-5 | TRBV3-1/TRBV3-2 | TGTGCCAGCAGCCAAGGGCAGGTAATAGAGACCCAGTACTTC | CASSQGQVIETQYF
- | - | TRBJ2-6 | TRBV6-5 | TGTGCCAGCATGGCTTCTGGGGCCAACGTCCTGACTTTC | CASMASGANVLTF
- | - | TRBJ1-6 | TRBV28 | TGTGCCAGCGATCGTGAGACATTTAATTCACCCCTCCACTTT | CASDRETFNSPLHF
- | - | TRBJ1-6 | TRBV5-1 | TGCGCCAGCAGCTTCGAAGTCGTGGGGGGAAATTCACCCCTCCACTTT | CASSFEVVGGNSPLHF
- | - | TRBJ2-7 | TRBV18 | TGTGCCAGCTCACCACTACCCGGTCCCTACGAGCAGTACTTC | CASSPLPGPYEQYF
TRBD2 | - | TRBJ2-1 | TRBV11-3 | TGTGCCAGCAGCTTAGATCACAGGCTTAGCGGGAGTGGTAGTAATGAGCAGTTCTTC | CASSLDHRLSGSGSNEQFF
TRBD1 | - | TRBJ2-7 | TRBV23-1 | TGCGCCAGCAGTCAACCACCGGGACAGGGGCGCGAGCAGTACTTC | CASSQPPGQGREQYF
TRBD2 | - | TRBJ2-1 | TRBV4-2 | TGTGCCAGCAGCCACGGGACTAGCGGGAGATCGGACGGCGACAATGAGCAGTTCTTC | CASSHGTSGRSDGDNEQFF